Only one count was recorded for the clone carrying this TCR beta chain. Its antigen is unknown. These data come from a study of a mutant IDH1 vaccine in newly diagnosed glioma. Across the whole study: Vaccinations were initiated 4-6 weeks following radiotherapy alone, or were given together with temozolomide cycles. Treated patients showed a male proportion of around 60%, a female proportion of about 40%, and a mean age of 40.4 years. Former treatment meant radiotherapy, temozolomide, or both; the majority had gotten both.

Germline loops: CDR1 SGDLS, CDR2 YYNGEE. CDR3 length: 16 amino acids. The trim removed 4 bases at V and 0 bases at J, leaving 7 bases unmatched. Study results and limitations: It seemed that pseudoprogression was not linked to changes in the top peripheral T cell clonotypes.

Clones were sequenced by immunoSEQ multiplex PCR, and TCRdb holds only the in-frame ones, with some missing. In the table there are about 62,000 clones, less than 90% of which are singletons. The time point is: week 47, end of study. Doses consisted of 300 ug of mutant IDH1 20-mer peptide each, paired with topical imiquimod. The sample in question was PBMCs, obtained from a glioma patient whose treatment included an IDH1 peptide vaccine. The sequence derives from a man aged 25 to 40 with glioma. The chain has TRBV9 and TRBJ1-3, with TRBD1 identical over 7 bases. The CDR3 region is CASSRRDSHSGNTIYF. In DNA form, the CDR3 reads TGTGCCAGCAGCAGACGGGACAGCCACTCTGGAAACACCATATATTTT. Based on the CDR3 plus reference TRBV9 and TRBJ1-3, the full variable domain is DSGVTQTPKHLITATGQRVTLRCSPRSGDLSVYWYQQSLDQGLQFLIQYYNGEERAKGNILERFSAQQFPDLHSELNLSSLELGDSALYFCASSRRDSHSGNTIYFGEGSWLTVV.